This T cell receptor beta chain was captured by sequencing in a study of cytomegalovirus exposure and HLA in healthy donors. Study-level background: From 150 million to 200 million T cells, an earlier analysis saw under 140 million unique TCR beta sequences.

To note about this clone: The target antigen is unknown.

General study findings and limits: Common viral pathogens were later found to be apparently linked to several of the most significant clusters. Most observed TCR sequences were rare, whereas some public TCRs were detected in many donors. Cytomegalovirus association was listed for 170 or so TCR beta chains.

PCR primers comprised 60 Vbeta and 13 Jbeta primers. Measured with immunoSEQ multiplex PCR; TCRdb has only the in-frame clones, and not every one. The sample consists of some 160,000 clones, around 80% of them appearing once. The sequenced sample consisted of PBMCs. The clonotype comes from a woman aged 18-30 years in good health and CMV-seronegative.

The CDR3 bases are TGTGCCAGTAGTACTACAGGGACGCGTGAGCAGTACTTC. Residues: CASSTTGTREQYF. This chain links TRBV19 with TRBJ2-7; a weak D match, TRBD1 (6 bases). V lost 4 bases to trimming and J lost 7 bases, with 14 bases between them. The germline CDR1 and CDR2 sequences are LNHDA and SQIVND (reference sequence). The CDR3 is 13 residues long.